A selection of T cell receptor beta chains follows, all from one sample in a study of cytomegalovirus exposure and HLA in healthy donors. Measured with immunoSEQ multiplex PCR; TCRdb has only the in-frame clones, and not every one. Among about 43,000 clones listed, 70% to 85% were seen once. Sequencing was done on a sample of PBMCs. The origin of the receptors is a man in his thirties or forties in good health and CMV-seronegative. Each CDR3 is given without its conserved first and last residue. Some rows have no size entry. The others give once, few or many, or a class for an expanded clone.

>TRBV19|-|TRBJ2-3
ASKMASGSASTDTQY
>TRBV2|-|TRBJ1-5
ASSLGQNNQPQH
>TRBV7-2|-|TRBJ2-1
ASSTSGTGGYNEQF
>TRBV7-9|-|TRBJ2-5
ASSLAGNQETQY
>TRBV7-2|-|TRBJ2-7
ASSLQTGSYEQY
>TRBV7-8|-|TRBJ1-2
ASSLARFQLANYGYT
>TRBV19|-|TRBJ1-1
ASNSGQGRFFSTEAF
>TRBV7-4|-|TRBJ1-5
ASSLGPVGQSNQPQH
>TRBV2|few|TRBJ2-3
ASSVPGLAGGPSTDTQY
>TRBV28|once|TRBJ1-1
ASISGTGGTEAF
>TRBV19|-|TRBJ2-6
ASNPVGLDRTGANVLT
>TRBV7-9|-|TRBJ1-2
SSSASDPFLNYGYT
>TRBV16|-|TRBJ2-2
ASTDEGGTGELF
>TRBV13|-|TRBJ2-7
ASSYGQGEQY
>TRBV27|-|TRBJ2-7
ASTGTFPYEQY
>TRBV30|-|TRBJ2-2
AWLTGGRPANTGELF
>TRBV2|-|TRBJ1-5
ASRAGGWNQPQH
>TRBV18|-|TRBJ1-2
ASSPSGGTNYSYT
>TRBV10-2|-|TRBJ1-1
ASSELTGETEAF
>TRBV5-5|-|TRBJ2-1
ASSLRAGGNNEQF
>TRBV18|-|TRBJ2-7
ASSPPGTSGLSYEQY
>TRBV14|-|TRBJ1-1
ASSQELYTEAF
>TRBV5-1|-|TRBJ2-1
ASRPSGSGAYNEQF
>TRBV15|-|TRBJ2-3
ATSRDPSWGLAGRWDTQY
>TRBV25-1|-|TRBJ1-1
ASSTSVRGEAF
>TRBV2|-|TRBJ2-7
ASKSGNEQY
>TRBV5-4|medium-sized|TRBJ2-7
ASSLAGTGPSREQY